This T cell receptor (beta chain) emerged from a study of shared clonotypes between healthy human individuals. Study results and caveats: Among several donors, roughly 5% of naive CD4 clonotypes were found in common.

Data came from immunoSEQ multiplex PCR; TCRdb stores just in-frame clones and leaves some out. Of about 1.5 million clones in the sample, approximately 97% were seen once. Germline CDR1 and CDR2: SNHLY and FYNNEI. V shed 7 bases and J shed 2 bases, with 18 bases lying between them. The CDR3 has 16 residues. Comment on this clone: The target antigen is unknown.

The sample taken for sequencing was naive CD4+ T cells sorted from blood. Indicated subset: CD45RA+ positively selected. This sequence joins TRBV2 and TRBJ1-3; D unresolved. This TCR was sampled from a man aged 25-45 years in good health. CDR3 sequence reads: CASTLTRTRPGNTIYF. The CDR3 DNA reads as TGTGCCAGCACCTTAACCCGAACGCGTCCTGGAAACACCATATATTTT.